This T cell receptor beta chain emerged from a study of PD-L1 blockade in urothelial cancer. Study context: Each participant's history included 0 to 3 prior chemotherapy regimens.

Germline V gives CDR1 MGHRA, CDR2 YSYEKL. Unmatched junction bases numbered 2, after V lost 1 base and J lost 10 bases. There are 14 residues in the CDR3. Each PCR contained spiked-in synthetic TCR analog templates. This table comes from immunoSEQ multiplex PCR, and its TCRdb copy is limited to in-frame clones, with some not included. Of 75,000 to 100,000 clones listed, less than 90% were seen once; the top ten hold 8.4%. Time point reported: peripheral blood 6 weeks after treatment start. This clonotype was obtained from a man aged 70-80 years with urothelial cancer. The sequenced sample was PBMCs, obtained around atezolizumab (anti-PD-L1) treatment. The chain combines TRBV4-1 with TRBJ1-6, with 9 bases matching TRBD1. CDR3 DNA: TGCGCCAGCAGCCAAGGACAGGGGGACTCACCCCTCCACTTT. It is translated as CASSQGQGDSPLHF.